Below are 3 T cell receptor beta chains sequenced from a single sample in a study of T cells in narcolepsy. Assay: immunoSEQ multiplex PCR; the TCRdb copy retains only in-frame clones and omits some. The sample has approximately 40,000 clones; approximately 90% are singletons. The specimen sequenced was CD45RA- memory CD4+ T cells from PBMCs. Receptors were obtained from a human donor with narcolepsy.

The genes are TRBV6-5 and TRBJ2-7, with a possible D match to TRBD2 (6 bases). The CDR3 spans 15 residues. V was clipped by 6 bases and J by 2 bases, with 17 bases between them. Germline values: CDR1 MNHEY, CDR2 SVGAGI. The CDR3 reads CASREDSGSAYEQYF. CDR3 nucleotide sequence: TGTGCCAGCAGGGAGGATAGCGGCTCCGCCTACGAGCAGTACTTC.

This clone has only one observation. CDR3 coding DNA: TGCAGCGTTGTGTCTGAGACTAGCGGGGGGGGAGCAGATACGCAGTATTTT. Translated, it gives CSVVSETSGGGADTQYF. The chain has TRBV29-1 and TRBJ2-3, with 14 bases identical to TRBD2. The germline V gene encodes CDR1 SQVTM and CDR2 ANQGSEA. CDR3 size: 17 residues. V shed 4 bases and J 4 bases; nucleotides not matched to a gene: 10.

V is TRBV11-2 and J is TRBJ2-3; D is tentatively TRBD1 or TRBD2 (5 bases each). The V end was cut by 1 base, the J end by 2 bases, with 19 bases between. Germline CDR1 SGHAT, CDR2 FQNNGV. The CDR3 totals 18 residues. This CDR3 reads CASSLGKGAGYVTDTQYF. CDR3 DNA: TGTGCCAGCAGCTTAGGAAAAGGGGCGGGCTATGTCACAGATACGCAGTATTTT.